This section outlines one TCR beta chain sequence together with its context. The record originates from a study of CD8+ T cells in alopecia areata. The treatment is: oral pan-JAK inhibitor, 5-10 mg twice daily. A FACSAria was used to sort CD4+ and CD8+ T cells. These cells came from PBMCs. CDR3 length: 16 residues. CDR1 is KGHSH and CDR2 is LQKENI in the germline V gene. Deletions cut 0 bases from V and 2 bases from J, with 12 bases between. As the sequencing template, cDNA was produced by extracting RNA and reverse transcribing it. Clones were read by immunoSEQ multiplex PCR, and TCRdb kept only the in-frame ones, dropping some. The sample contains some 220,000 clones, under 60% of which appear only once.

Sequencing used CD4+ T cells sorted from blood, obtained at week 4, from a patient treated with tofacitinib. The clonotype comes from a human donor with alopecia areata. The V gene is TRBV18, the J gene TRBJ2-3; D is unresolved. CDR3 region: CASSPPILDLTDTQYF. The CDR3 DNA sequence: TGTGCCAGCTCACCACCTATCCTCGACCTCACAGATACGCAGTATTTT.